These 27 T cell receptor beta chains were sequenced from one sample in a study of T cells in Graves' hyperthyroidism and ophthalmopathy (dated by TCRdb to the late 2010s). The library was prepared using multiplex PCR. The data were produced on an Illumina HiSeq 2000. The TCR beta CDR3 regions were amplified from RNA transcripts. The TCR CDR3 was subjected to a first round of RT-PCR using the HTBI primer set and the Qiagen OneStep RT-PCR kit. TCRdb redid the processing of the public reads, applying fastp at Q25 and MiXCR, and retained in-frame beta chains. A single entry per CDR3 protein holds the most common genes and DNA from its merged rows. The sample profile shows a few hundred thousand distinct CDR3 sequences; roughly an eighth of them were found once. The ten largest clones add up to 9% to 9.5% of the sample. The sequencing input was blood. The receptors come from a woman aged 18-29 years with Graves' hyperthyroidism.

The V gene is TRBV7-9, the J gene TRBJ2-6; D tentatively fits TRBD1 or TRBD2 (5 bases each). Germline values: CDR1 SEHNR, CDR2 FQNEAQ (reference sequence). This CDR3 has 18 amino acids. V was shortened by 8 bases and J by 0 bases, with 20 bases between the two germline ends. For the CDR3, the DNA is TGTGCCAGCTCAGGCGTGGGACCCTCCAACTCTGGGGCCAACGTCCTGACTTTC. Translated: CASSGVGPSNSGANVLTF.

Ten or more counts support this clonotype. V is TRBV3-1 and J is TRBJ2-2; weak D call: TRBD2 (6 bases). Germline V gene sequence: CDR1 LGHDT, CDR2 YNNKEL (reference sequence). This CDR3 comprises 17 residues. V lost 2 bases to trimming and J lost 0 bases, with 13 bases between them. CDR3 sequence: CASSQSRRLANTGELFF. As DNA, the CDR3 is TGTGCCAGCAGCCAATCCAGACGACTAGCGAACACCGGGGAGCTGTTTTTT.

The CDR3 region has the DNA TGCAGTGCTATGGGACAATCTATTACCTACGAGCAGTACTTC. Its protein is CSAMGQSITYEQYF. The rearrangement links TRBV20-1 to TRBJ2-7; D is perhaps TRBD1 (6 bases). Deletions cut 4 bases from V and 2 bases from J, with 15 bases between. CDR3 length: 14 residues. Germline V lookup: CDR1 DFQATT, CDR2 SNEGSKA (reference sequence).

This clonotype was seen more than once but under ten times. The chain joins TRBV10-1 to TRBJ1-1; possible D gene TRBD1, 5 bases. Trimming left V 3 bases short and J 3 bases short, with 8 bases between. The germline V gene encodes CDR1 WNHNN and CDR2 SYGVQD (reference sequence). The CDR3 contains 13 residues. CDR3 DNA: TGCGCCAGCAGTGATGTGGGGGACACTGAAGCTTTCTTT. Its protein is CASSDVGDTEAFF.

This clonotype was observed many times. V and J are TRBV28 and TRBJ2-5; D perhaps matches TRBD2 (6 bases). CDR1 and CDR2 from the germline V gene are MDHEN and SYDVKM. Deletions cut 4 bases from V and 7 bases from J, with 19 bases between. This CDR3 is 15 amino acids long. CDR3 loop: CASSSPTVTSRTQYF. The CDR3 nucleotides read TGTGCCAGCAGTTCACCGACGGTGACTAGTAGGACCCAGTACTTC.

The sample holds many counts of this clonotype. V is TRBV28 and J is TRBJ1-2; D call uncertain. V gave up 10 bases and J gave up 6 bases, with 18 bases separating them. The CDR3 covers 13 residues. In germline, CDR1 is MDHEN, CDR2 SYDVKM. The DNA of the CDR3 is TGTGCCACCGTTCGCGTAGGGTTGAATGGCTACACCTTC. It codes for CATVRVGLNGYTF.

CDR3 coding DNA: TGTGCCAGCTCACCAGGGATGGAGAATCAGCCCCAGCATTTT. Translated: CASSPGMENQPQHF. J is TRBJ1-5 and V is TRBV18, with D unresolved. V lost 2 bases and J lost 4, with 9 bases in between. The CDR3 length is 14 residues. In germline, CDR1 is KGHSH, CDR2 LQKENI.

This clonotype has ten or more counts. CDR3: CSASPGGYEQYF. Written as DNA, the CDR3 is TGCAGTGCTAGTCCCGGGGGCTACGAGCAGTACTTC. The chain is built from TRBV20-1 and TRBJ2-7, with D perhaps matching TRBD2 (6 bases). Germline values: CDR1 DFQATT, CDR2 SNEGSKA (reference sequence). The CDR3 covers 12 residues. V was pared by 3 bases and J by 3 bases, with 9 bases between.

The table lists this clonotype with many counts. The chain employs TRBV28 and TRBJ2-7; 7 nucleotides align to TRBD2. The V gene's germline CDR1 is MDHEN and CDR2 SYDVKM. After removal of 7 bases from V and 2 bases from J, the junction contained 11 bases not matched to a gene. The CDR3 totals 15 residues. The CDR3 nucleotides are TGTGCCAGCACCCCTGAAGGGGAGGGGACCTACGAGCAGTACTTC. Amino acid sequence: CASTPEGEGTYEQYF.

This clonotype was seen at least ten times. The rearrangement uses TRBV2 and TRBJ2-3; 8 nucleotides agree with TRBD2. Trimming at V came to 4 bases and at J to 3 bases, leaving 6 bases not matched to a gene. The CDR3 runs 15 residues. Germline-derived CDR1 and CDR2 are SNHLY and FYNNEI. This CDR3 is CASSGGLAGTDTQYF. CDR3 sequence (DNA): TGTGCCAGCAGTGGCGGACTAGCTGGGACAGATACGCAGTATTTT.

In its sample, this clonotype was seen many times. This chain joins TRBV6-1 and TRBJ2-7; D unresolved. Trimming removed 2 bases from V and 0 bases from J, with 8 bases in between. The germline gives CDR1 MNHNS, CDR2 SASEGT. The CDR3 has 14 residues. The CDR3 sequence: CASSEHGASYEQYF. The CDR3 bases are TGTGCCAGCAGTGAACATGGAGCCTCCTACGAGCAGTACTTC.

This clonotype was seen many times. This sequence joins TRBV15 and TRBJ2-7; D gene ambiguous. Trimming removed 6 bases from V and 0 bases from J, with 9 bases in between. The V gene's germline CDR1 is LNHNV and CDR2 YYDKDF (reference sequence). This CDR3 has 13 amino acids. CDR3 protein: CATSVGSSYEQYF. CDR3 coding DNA: TGTGCCACCAGTGTAGGTTCCTCCTACGAGCAGTACTTC.

This clonotype occurred a few times. Given a much more abundant clone one base away, this may be a read error. The rearrangement uses TRBV6-5 and TRBJ1-1; D is undetermined. This CDR3 comprises 17 residues. The germline V gene has CDR1 MNHEY and CDR2 SVGAGI. The CDR3: CASSHPGYDGMNTEALF. The CDR3 coding sequence is TGTGCCAGCAGTCACCCGGGGTACGACGGCATGAACACTGAAGCTCTCTTT.

This clonotype was observed at least ten times. The genes are TRBV28 and TRBJ2-5, with 9 bases fitting TRBD1. CDR1 MDHEN and CDR2 SYDVKM come from the germline V gene. V gave up 4 bases and J gave up 5 bases; unmatched junction bases: 11. The CDR3 has 16 residues. The CDR3 loop reads CASSSLGQGWYETQYF. CDR3 nucleotide sequence: TGTGCCAGCAGTTCACTGGGACAGGGTTGGTATGAGACCCAGTACTTC.

V is TRBV6-1 and J is TRBJ1-2; D gene uncertain. Germline lookup yields CDR1 MNHNS and CDR2 SASEGT. This CDR3 is built from 16 residues. V was pared by 0 bases and J by 2 bases, with 13 bases between. CDR3: CASSEASQEANYGYTF. Here the CDR3 DNA reads TGTGCCAGCAGTGAAGCGAGCCAGGAGGCCAACTATGGCTACACCTTC.

This clonotype has at least ten counts. The V call is TRBV30, the J call TRBJ2-5; no clear D gene. Germline CDR1 and CDR2: GTSNPN and SVGIG (reference sequence). This CDR3 has 11 amino acids. Trimming left V 5 bases short and J 5 bases short, with 9 bases between. This chain's CDR3 is CAWGGFETQYF. As DNA, the CDR3 is TGTGCCTGGGGCGGTTTCGAGACCCAGTACTTC.

This clonotype was picked up a small number of times. This rearrangement joins TRBV4-1 to TRBJ2-1; D uncertain. CDR1 and CDR2 from the germline V gene are MGHRA and YSYEKL. V shed 5 bases and J shed 4 bases, with 18 bases lying between them. This CDR3 has 16 amino acids. CDR3 protein: CASSFRSGQDYNEQFF. CDR3 DNA: TGCGCCAGCAGCTTCCGTTCCGGGCAGGATTACAATGAGCAGTTCTTC.

This clonotype was detected many times. The chain links TRBV28 to TRBJ2-7; D uncertain. CDR1 and CDR2 from the germline V gene are MDHEN and SYDVKM. This CDR3 has 12 amino acids. V was clipped by 6 bases and J by 4 bases, with 10 bases between them. As DNA, the CDR3 is TGTGCCAGCAGCTCCCGGGTTTACGAGCAGTACTTC. This gives the protein CASSSRVYEQYF.

This clonotype was observed many times. The chain is built from TRBV5-1 and TRBJ2-7; 8 bases agree with TRBD1. Per germline, CDR1 SGHRS and CDR2 YFSETQ. This CDR3 has 14 amino acids. Trimming removed 4 bases from V and 0 bases from J; junction bases left unmatched: 3. The CDR3 nucleotides read TGCGCCAGCAGCGCGACAGGGGACTCCTACGAGCAGTACTTC. It codes for CASSATGDSYEQYF.

At least ten counts were recorded for this clonotype. This chain joins TRBV24-1 and TRBJ2-1; D remains unclear. The CDR3 contains 11 residues. V was trimmed by 1 base and J by 10 bases, leaving 4 bases between them. Germline assignment: CDR1 KGHDR and CDR2 SFDVKD. The CDR3 DNA reads as TGTGCCACCAGTGATTTCGGAGAGCAGTTCTTC. This gives the protein CATSDFGEQFF.

The chain couples TRBV9 to TRBJ1-1; D not resolved. V shed 3 bases and J shed 5 bases, with 11 bases lying between them. The CDR3 runs 13 residues. CDR1 and CDR2 from the germline V gene are SGDLS and YYNGEE. The CDR3 here is CASSEKGGTEAFF. The CDR3 coding sequence is TGTGCCAGCAGCGAAAAGGGCGGGACTGAAGCTTTCTTT.

This clonotype was counted at least ten times. The rearrangement links TRBV10-3 to TRBJ1-1, with 9 bases lining up with TRBD1. Germline V gene data show CDR1 as ENHRY and CDR2 as SYGVKD. The CDR3 sequence is 11 residues long. The junction had 1 base not matched to a gene; V was cut back by 9 bases and J by 5 bases. CDR3 nucleotide sequence: TGTGCCATACAGGGGGCGACTGAAGCTTTCTTT. It yields the protein CAIQGATEAFF.

The chain combines TRBV18 with TRBJ2-1, with a possible D match to TRBD2 (6 bases). In germline, CDR1 is KGHSH, CDR2 LQKENI. The CDR3 runs 15 residues. V shed 5 bases and J shed 1 base, with 12 bases lying between them. CDR3 DNA sequence: TGTGCCAGCTCAACCGCCGCGGGGTCCTACAATGAGCAGTTCTTC. Translated: CASSTAAGSYNEQFF. Drawing the rest from reference TRBV18 and TRBJ2-1, the complete variable domain is NAGVMQNPRHLVRRRGQEARLRCSPMKGHSHVYWYRQLPEEGLKFMVYLQKENIIDESGMPKERFSAEFPKEGPSILRIQQVVRGDSAAYFCASSTAAGSYNEQFFGPGTRLTVL.

The chain has TRBV4-1 and TRBJ2-7; D remains unclear. CDR1 and CDR2 (germline): MGHRA, YSYEKL. CDR3 length equals 16 residues. V lost 1 base, J lost 0 bases, and 13 bases lay in between. CDR3 region: CASSQVADPSSYEQYF. CDR3 coding DNA: TGCGCCAGCAGCCAAGTGGCCGACCCTAGCTCCTACGAGCAGTACTTC.

The chain links TRBV4-1 to TRBJ2-5, with D hard to call. Per germline, CDR1 MGHRA and CDR2 YSYEKL. Trimming took 1 base from V and 5 from J, leaving 8 bases between them. This CDR3 is built from 13 residues. The CDR3 DNA sequence: TGCGCCAGCAGCCAAGCAGGCGCGGAGACCCAGTACTTC. Translation gives CASSQAGAETQYF.

The rearrangement uses TRBV5-1 and TRBJ1-2, with D perhaps TRBD1 (5 bases). The CDR3 totals 14 residues. Per germline, CDR1 SGHRS and CDR2 YFSETQ. V was clipped by 4 bases and J by 4 bases, with 14 bases between them. Written as DNA, the CDR3 is TGCGCCAGCAGCCCTGGGGGGGAGGGCTATGGCTACACCTTC. It codes for CASSPGGEGYGYTF. The full variable domain, with the rest looked up from reference TRBV5-1 and TRBJ1-2, is KAGVTQTPRYLIKTRGQQVTLSCSPISGHRSVSWYQQTPGQGLQFLFEYFSETQRNKGNFPGRFSGRQFSNSRSEMNVSTLELGDSALYLCASSPGGEGYGYTFGSGTRLTVV.

In this sample, this clonotype turned up many times. The chain employs TRBV2 and TRBJ1-1; unclear D gene. V gave up 7 bases and J gave up 3 bases, with 12 bases separating them. Germline CDR1 is SNHLY and CDR2 is FYNNEI. The CDR3 is 13 amino acids. CDR3 nucleotide sequence: TGTGCCAGCACCTGGCGGCGGTACACTGAAGCTTTCTTT. This encodes CASTWRRYTEAFF.